This is a list of T cell receptor beta chains from one sample in a study of T cells in Graves' hyperthyroidism and ophthalmopathy. TCRdb fed the multiplex PCR reads into MiXCR, producing one record per CDR3 protein. The sample lists roughly 550,000 distinct CDR3 sequences; 15% to 20% were seen once. Sample: blood. All receptors come from a woman in her twenties or thirties with Graves' ophthalmopathy. CDR3s include the opening cysteine and the closing phenylalanine or tryptophan. D genes are given only for firm matches. Some rows mark clone size as missing; the rest say once, few, many or name a class of expanded clone.

clone size	V gene	J gene	D gene	CDR3 DNA	CDR3 protein
many	TRBV28	TRBJ2-1	.	TGTGCCAGCAGTCTCTTCGAGCCCAATGAGCAGTTCTTC	CASSLFEPNEQFF
.	TRBV7-9	TRBJ2-7	TRBD1	TGCGCCAGCAGCCAAGATACAGGGGGCCTCGCCTACGAGCGGTACTTC	CASSQDTGGLAYERYF
few	TRBV15	TRBJ2-3	.	TGTGCCACCAGCAGAACGGACTTAAGCACAGATACGCAGTATTTT	CATSRTDLSTDTQYF
.	TRBV9	TRBJ2-2	.	TGTGCCAGCAGCGTAGGGCCCGGCACCGGGGAGCTGTTTTTT	CASSVGPGTGELFF
many	TRBV20-1	TRBJ2-5	TRBD2	TGCAGTGCTAGAGATGAGGGACTAGCGGGAGTGGCCCAGTACTTC	CSARDEGLAGVAQYF
.	TRBV4-1	TRBJ2-3	TRBD2	TGCGCCAGCAGCCAACGTAGCGGGGGCACAGATACGCAGTATTTT	CASSQRSGGTDTQYF
.	TRBV12-3/TRBV12-4	TRBJ1-6	TRBD1	TGTGCCAGCAGCGGACAGGGCCGGTCACCCCTCCACTTT	CASSGQGRSPLHF
.	TRBV7-2	TRBJ2-3	.	TGTGCCAGCACCCGGGGCCTCACAGATACGCAGTATTTT	CASTRGLTDTQYF
.	TRBV9	TRBJ1-1	.	TGTGCCAGCAGCGTAGCAATACAGGGAGGGGACACTGAAGCTTTCTTT	CASSVAIQGGDTEAFF
many	TRBV20-1	TRBJ2-1	TRBD2	TGCAGTGCTAGAGGGGGGGGAACGGGACTAGCGGGAAATGAGCAGTTCTTC	CSARGGGTGLAGNEQFF
many	TRBV4-3	TRBJ1-1	.	TGCGCCAGCAGCCAAGATTGGGACGGTATGAACACTGAAGCTTTCTTT	CASSQDWDGMNTEAFF
many	TRBV20-1	TRBJ1-5	TRBD1	TGCAGTGCCAGGACAGGAACGCCCCAGCATTTT	CSARTGTPQHF
many	TRBV27	TRBJ2-1	.	TGTGCCAGCAGTTTCGGACTTCAGCAGTTCTTC	CASSFGLQQFF
few	TRBV20-1	TRBJ2-1	.	TGCAGTGCTCGGGCAAACAATGAGCAGTTCTTC	CSARANNEQFF
few	TRBV5-4	TRBJ2-2	TRBD2	TGTGCCAGCAGCTTGTTACCGGGAGGGGCGAACACCGGGGAGCTGTTTTTT	CASSLLPGGANTGELFF
many	TRBV18	TRBJ1-2	.	TGTGCCAGCGCTACAAACTATGGCTACACCTTC	CASATNYGYTF
many	TRBV7-6	TRBJ2-7	.	TGTGCCAGCAGCTTAGAGATAGGGGAGCAGGGGAACGAGCAGTACTTC	CASSLEIGEQGNEQYF
.	TRBV28	TRBJ2-5	TRBD2	TGTGCCAGCACCTCGGGACTAGCGGGAGTTCGGGCCCAGTACTTC	CASTSGLAGVRAQYF
many	TRBV29-1	TRBJ2-5	TRBD2	TGCAGCGTCGAGGTCGGGACTAGCGGGAGTTCTGGTGAGACCCAGTACTTC	CSVEVGTSGSSGETQYF
.	TRBV28	TRBJ2-3	.	TGTGCCGGCAATGGATACACGCAGTATTTT	CAGNGYTQYF
few	TRBV20-1	TRBJ2-7	TRBD2	TGCAGTGCTAGAAATAAGGGCATGTGGAGCGGGAGGGCCCACGAGCAGTACTTC	CSARNKGMWSGRAHEQYF
.	TRBV20-1	TRBJ2-7	TRBD2	TGCAGTGCTAGAGATGGACTAGCGGTTCCCTCCTACGAGCAGTACTTC	CSARDGLAVPSYEQYF
few	TRBV19	TRBJ1-2	.	TGTGCCAGTAGTCCTACAGGGAGACGTAATGGCTACACCTTC	CASSPTGRRNGYTF
many	TRBV3-1	TRBJ1-1	.	TGTGCCAGCAGCCAAGGAGTCTACCAGAACACTGAAGCTTTCTTT	CASSQGVYQNTEAFF
many	TRBV28	TRBJ2-5	TRBD1	TGTGCCAGCTATCGACAGGGAGACCAAGAGACCCAGTACTTC	CASYRQGDQETQYF
many	TRBV5-5	TRBJ2-7	TRBD2	TGTGCCAGCAGCCCGGGACTAGAAAGAGAGCAGTACTTC	CASSPGLEREQYF
few	TRBV20-1	TRBJ2-2	.	TGCAGTGCTAGGGCCAGGAAAGGGAAGCGGGTCGGGGAGCTGTTTTTT	CSARARKGKRVGELFF
many	TRBV5-6	TRBJ2-7	TRBD1	TGTGCCAGCAGCTTGGACAGGGGGCGACACTCCTACGAGCAGTACTTC	CASSLDRGRHSYEQYF
many	TRBV7-8	TRBJ2-7	TRBD1	TGTGCCAGCAGCTTGGGGACAGGGACGAACGAGCAGTACTTC	CASSLGTGTNEQYF
.	TRBV24-1	TRBJ2-1	TRBD1	TGTGCCACCAGTGACACGGGACAGGGCTCCTACAATGAGCAGTTCTTC	CATSDTGQGSYNEQFF
.	TRBV6-1	TRBJ2-2	TRBD2	TGTGCCAGCAGTGAGACTTGGCGAGCGGGAGTCGGAAGCGGCGGGGAGCTGTTTTTT	CASSETWRAGVGSGGELFF
.	TRBV4-3	TRBJ2-5	.	TGCGCCAGCAGCCAAGAGAGGAGGGGTCAAGAGACCCAGTACTTC	CASSQERRGQETQYF
.	TRBV7-3	TRBJ2-2	.	TGTGCCAGCACCCAAGAAGAGCTTACGAACACCGGGGAGCTGTTTTTT	CASTQEELTNTGELFF
few	TRBV6-6	TRBJ2-5	.	TGTGCCAGCAGTTACTCCGGCGGGGCTCAAGAGACCCAGTACTTC	CASSYSGGAQETQYF
.	TRBV10-1	TRBJ2-2	.	TGCGCCAGCAGTGATTGCGCAATTAGCGAGGAGCTGTTTTTT	CASSDCAISEELFF
many	TRBV11-2	TRBJ1-1	.	TGTGCCAGCAGCTTCAACACTGAAGCTTTCTTT	CASSFNTEAFF
few	TRBV10-3	TRBJ2-2	TRBD1	TGTGCCATCAAACGAACAGGGGGCGCCGGGAACACCGGGGAGCTGTTTTTT	CAIKRTGGAGNTGELFF
few	TRBV19	TRBJ2-7	TRBD1	TGTGCCAGTAGTATAATTTTCGGGACAGCACCACCCTACGAGCAGTACTTC	CASSIIFGTAPPYEQYF
.	TRBV19	TRBJ2-5	.	TGTGCCAGTAGTACCCGGCCCTCGGAGACCCAGTACTTC	CASSTRPSETQYF
.	TRBV7-9	TRBJ1-1	TRBD1	TGTGCCAGCAGCTTAGTAGGGGGCTCAGGAAAGACTGAAGCTTTCTTT	CASSLVGGSGKTEAFF
.	TRBV18	TRBJ1-5	.	TGTGCCAGCTCACCTAAGCAAGCAGATCAGCCCCAGCATTTT	CASSPKQADQPQHF
few	TRBV9	TRBJ2-7	.	TGTGCCAGCAGCGCGATGGGGGCCGGCGAGCAGTACTTC	CASSAMGAGEQYF
many	TRBV27	TRBJ2-2	.	TGTGCCAGCAGTTTCTATCTCACCGGGGAGCTGTTTTTT	CASSFYLTGELFF
few	TRBV12-3/TRBV12-4	TRBJ2-4	.	TGTGCCAGCACTACGAGGGGAGACATTCAGTACTTC	CASTTRGDIQYF
.	TRBV10-3	TRBJ2-7	.	TGTGCCATCAGTGGGGAGGGACAGGTATCCTACGAGCAGTACTTC	CAISGEGQVSYEQYF
.	TRBV7-6	TRBJ1-4	.	TGTGCCAGCAGCCCGGGGGCGGGGGATGAAAAACTGTTTTTT	CASSPGAGDEKLFF
few	TRBV27	TRBJ1-6	.	TGTGCCAGCTGCGGGGGGTACGAGAATTCACCCCTCCACTTT	CASCGGYENSPLHF
few	TRBV15	TRBJ1-2	TRBD1	TGTGCCACCAGCAGAATGACAGGGCCCTATGGCTACACCTTC	CATSRMTGPYGYTF
many	TRBV5-1	TRBJ2-1	TRBD2	TGCGCCAGCAGCCTCGGACTAGCGCCAAACAATGAGCAGTTCTTC	CASSLGLAPNNEQFF
few	TRBV19	TRBJ2-2	TRBD2	TGTGCCAGTAGTGTCTCCGGGAGGGACACCGGGGAGCTGTTTTTT	CASSVSGRDTGELFF
.	TRBV20-1	TRBJ1-4	TRBD1	TGCAGTGGACGACAGGGATATGAAAAACTGTTTTTT	CSGRQGYEKLFF
many	TRBV6-2/TRBV6-3	TRBJ2-7	.	TGTGCCAGCAGTTACGGCCGATCTAACGAGCAGTACTTC	CASSYGRSNEQYF
few	TRBV9	TRBJ1-5	.	TGTGCCAGCAGCGTAGGGACGGAGGATCAGCCCCAGCATTTT	CASSVGTEDQPQHF
many	TRBV20-1	TRBJ1-5	.	TGCAGTGCTAGTCGGCCTACCCGGCCGCATCAGCCCCAGCATTTT	CSASRPTRPHQPQHF
many	TRBV7-3	TRBJ2-5	.	TGTGCCAGCAGCTTAATGGCGGAGACCCAGTACTTC	CASSLMAETQYF